The 13 T cell receptor beta chains below come from one sample, sequenced in a study of Ad26.COV2.S vaccination and SARS-CoV-2 variants. Produced via immunoSEQ multiplex PCR; TCRdb's table is partial and in-frame only. The profile covers 410,000 or so clones, with approximately 90% appearing a single time and approximately 1.7% taken by the ten largest. Described treatment: around 19 received Ad26.COV2.S at low or high dose, single or two shots; about 5 received placebo; per-sample allocation not given. Sampling happened 63 days after the first vaccine or placebo injection. Material: peripheral blood, obtained in a trial of Ad26.COV2.S vaccine versus placebo. These receptors were obtained from a person between 18 and 60 years old who received the Ad26.COV2.S COVID-19 vaccine or a placebo.

This clone is a singleton in its sample. The chain carries TRBV24-1 and TRBJ2-3; D unresolved. Germline V lookup: CDR1 KGHDR, CDR2 SFDVKD. CDR3 length equals 14 residues. V was shortened by 3 bases and J by 4 bases, with 10 bases between the two germline ends. The chain's CDR3 is CATSDGWIADTQYF. Written as DNA, the CDR3 is TGTGCCACCAGTGATGGGTGGATAGCAGATACGCAGTATTTT.

The rearrangement links TRBV5-5 to TRBJ2-7; TRBD1 might be the D (6 bases). The germline CDR1 and CDR2 sequences are SGHKS and YYEKEE (reference sequence). This CDR3 region has 14 residues. The V and J ends lost 1 base and 6 bases respectively, with 14 bases between them. This CDR3 reads CASSLSQGMREQYF. DNA for the CDR3: TGTGCCAGCAGCTTGAGTCAGGGGATGCGCGAGCAGTACTTC.

V is TRBV5-8 and J is TRBJ2-2; unclear D gene. Looked up from germline, CDR1 is SGHTS and CDR2 is YDEGEE. Trimming removed 2 bases at V and 4 bases at J, with 12 bases between. This CDR3 is built from 15 residues. The CDR3 sequence: CASSFGRLFTGELFF. CDR3 bases: TGTGCCAGCAGCTTCGGCAGGTTATTCACCGGGGAGCTGTTTTTT. Using reference TRBV5-8 and TRBJ2-2 for the parts outside the CDR3, the full variable domain is EAGVTQSPTHLIKTRGQQATLRCSPISGHTSVYWYQQALGLGLQFLLWYDEGEERNRGNFPPRFSGRQFPNYSSELNVNALELEDSALYLCASSFGRLFTGELFFGEGSRLTVL.

In nucleotides, the CDR3 is TGTGCCAGCAGCTTGGGCTGGGGTTCTGGCTACACCTTC. As protein: CASSLGWGSGYTF. The chain uses TRBV5-6 and TRBJ1-2; D gene ambiguous. Trimming took off 0 bases at V and 7 bases at J, with 10 bases between the two ends. CDR1 and CDR2 from the germline V gene are SGHDT and YYEEEE. CDR3 size: 13 residues.

The chain combines TRBV5-1 with TRBJ1-1; tentative D call: TRBD1 (6 bases). This CDR3 contains 14 residues. CDR1 SGHRS and CDR2 YFSETQ come from the germline V gene. V was pared by 5 bases and J by 0 bases, with 11 bases between. In nucleotides, the CDR3 is TGCGCCAGCAGTAGGGACAATTTGAACACTGAAGCTTTCTTT. Its translation is CASSRDNLNTEAFF.

This chain uses TRBV7-9 with TRBJ2-5; a weak D match, TRBD1 (6 bases). The V gene's germline CDR1 is SEHNR and CDR2 FQNEAQ (reference sequence). The CDR3 is 12 residues long. V lost 7 bases, J lost 5 bases, and 11 bases lay in between. CDR3 sequence: CASISGAETQYF. The CDR3 DNA sequence: TGTGCCAGCATTTCAGGGGCCGAGACCCAGTACTTC.

CDR3 coding DNA: TGTGCCAGCAGCTACGGACAGGGTATCTATGGCTACACCTTC. Translation gives CASSYGQGIYGYTF. J is TRBJ1-2 and V is TRBV5-6; 8 bases fit TRBD1. The germline V gene has CDR1 SGHDT and CDR2 YYEEEE. Trimming at V came to 3 bases and at J to 4 bases, leaving 5 bases not matched to a gene. The CDR3 runs 14 residues.

For this clone: Other DNA sequences in this specimen translate into the identical CDR3. J is TRBJ1-4 and V is TRBV9; a weak D match, TRBD1 (5 bases). Trimming pared 0 bases from V and 8 bases from J, leaving 8 bases between. The CDR3 spans 13 residues. Germline V gene lookup returns CDR1 SGDLS and CDR2 YYNGEE. The CDR3 loop is CASSVVPGEKLFF. As DNA, the CDR3 is TGTGCCAGCAGCGTAGTTCCAGGGGAAAAACTGTTTTTT.

The chain uses TRBV14 and TRBJ1-2; D is uncertain. The CDR3 is 8 residues long. With 10 bases removed from V and 11 bases from J, the gap between germline ends came to 8 bases. Germline CDR1 and CDR2: SGHDN and FVKESK. CDR3 in amino acids: CATLQYTF. CDR3 nucleotides: TGTGCCACCTTGCAGTACACCTTC.

In nucleotides, the CDR3 is TGCGCCAGCAGCCAAGATGGGCGCGTCGGCAATGAGCAGTTCTTC. This codes for CASSQDGRVGNEQFF. The chain links TRBV4-3 to TRBJ2-1; no clear D. Looked up from germline, CDR1 is LGHNA and CDR2 is YSLEER. This CDR3 region has 15 residues. V was shortened by 0 bases and J by 6 bases, with 12 bases between the two germline ends.

The gene calls are TRBV9 and TRBJ1-2; 9 bases line up with TRBD1. This CDR3 has 16 residues. The germline CDR1 and CDR2 sequences are SGDLS and YYNGEE. Trimming at V came to 3 bases and at J to 6 bases, leaving 12 bases not matched to a gene. The CDR3 sequence is CASSEPTGGGFDGYTF. CDR3 sequence (DNA): TGTGCCAGCAGCGAACCTACAGGGGGCGGTTTTGATGGCTACACCTTC.

The chain couples TRBV27 to TRBJ2-7; 8 bases are a match to TRBD2. There are 14 residues in the CDR3. After removal of 3 bases from V and 6 bases from J, the junction contained 7 bases not matched to a gene. Germline V gene lookup returns CDR1 MNHEY and CDR2 SMNVEV (reference sequence). The CDR3: CASSFKGLDFEQYF. The CDR3 DNA follows: TGTGCCAGCAGTTTTAAGGGACTAGACTTCGAGCAGTACTTC.

The V gene is TRBV5-8, the J gene TRBJ2-3; D call uncertain. Germline lookup yields CDR1 SGHTS and CDR2 YDEGEE. Trimming took off 0 bases at V and 2 bases at J, with 16 bases between the two ends. The CDR3 extends over 17 amino acids. In nucleotides, the CDR3 is TGTGCCAGCAGCTTGGGTAGTCTGGCTGTACACACAGATACGCAGTATTTT. Protein: CASSLGSLAVHTDTQYF.